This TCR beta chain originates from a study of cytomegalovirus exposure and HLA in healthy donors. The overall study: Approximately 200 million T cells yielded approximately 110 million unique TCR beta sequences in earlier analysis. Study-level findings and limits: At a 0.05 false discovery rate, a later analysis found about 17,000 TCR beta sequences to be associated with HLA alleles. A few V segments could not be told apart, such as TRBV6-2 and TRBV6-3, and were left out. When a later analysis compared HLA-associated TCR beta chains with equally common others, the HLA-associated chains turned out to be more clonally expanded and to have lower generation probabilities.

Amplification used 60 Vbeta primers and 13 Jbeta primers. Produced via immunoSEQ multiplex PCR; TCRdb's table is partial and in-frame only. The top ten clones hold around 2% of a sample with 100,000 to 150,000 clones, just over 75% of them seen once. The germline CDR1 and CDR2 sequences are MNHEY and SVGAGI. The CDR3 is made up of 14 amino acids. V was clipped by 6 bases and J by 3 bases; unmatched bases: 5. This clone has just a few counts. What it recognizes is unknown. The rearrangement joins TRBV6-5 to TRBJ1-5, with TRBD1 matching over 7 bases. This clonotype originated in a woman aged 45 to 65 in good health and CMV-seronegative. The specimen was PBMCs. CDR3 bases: TGTGCCAGCAGACCCGGACAGGACAATCAGCCCCAGCATTTT. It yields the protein CASRPGQDNQPQHF.